These T cell receptor beta chains were read from a single sample in a study of response to subunit inactivated influenza vaccine. TCRdb processed the RT-PCR reads anew with MiXCR; each CDR3 protein has one entry. The table records about 540,000 distinct CDR3 sequences, less than 25% of them present only once. The same data also went into a second study, on T cells expressing NK-cell markers.

Sequencing was performed on CD4+ T cells sorted from PBMCs, taken about 12 days after vaccination. These TCRs come from a man aged 45-65 years who received an inactivated influenza vaccine. The CDR3 runs from the conserved cysteine through the conserved F or W. A D gene is named only where the DNA matches it firmly. Clone sizes are given selectively: once, few, many, or a class where the clone is expanded.

v_gene	j_gene	abundance	d_gene	CDR3aa	CDR3nt
TRBV10-3	TRBJ1-3	few	.	CAIRPSPGRMSSGNTIYF	TGTGCCATCCGCCCGAGCCCGGGACGGATGAGCTCTGGAAACACCATATATTTT
TRBV15	TRBJ2-5	.	.	CATSRPRTDQETQYF	TGTGCCACCAGCAGACCACGGACAGACCAAGAGACCCAGTACTTC
TRBV10-3	TRBJ2-2	few	TRBD2	CAISPLGGGPNTGELFF	TGTGCCATCAGTCCTCTCGGGGGGGGCCCGAACACCGGGGAGCTGTTTTTT
TRBV5-1	TRBJ2-3	.	TRBD2	CASSPGLVGSATDTQYF	TGCGCCAGCAGCCCCGGACTAGTTGGCAGCGCCACAGATACGCAGTATTTT
TRBV7-2	TRBJ2-7	many	.	CASSLARNYEQYF	TGTGCCAGCAGCTTAGCGAGGAACTACGAGCAGTACTTC
TRBV24-1	TRBJ2-5	once	TRBD2	CATSEPGLAEETQYF	TGTGCCACCAGTGAACCGGGACTAGCAGAAGAGACCCAGTACTTC
TRBV20-1	TRBJ2-7	.	.	CSARHGGGTYEQYF	TGCAGTGCTAGGCATGGGGGCGGGACCTACGAGCAGTACTTC
TRBV11-2	TRBJ2-5	.	.	CASSQPQLIQETQYF	TGTGCCAGCAGCCAACCCCAACTCATCCAAGAGACCCAGTACTTC
TRBV4-3	TRBJ1-2	.	.	CASSQDGLNYGYTF	TGCGCCAGCAGCCAAGATGGGCTTAACTATGGCTACACCTTC
TRBV20-1	TRBJ2-4	.	TRBD2	CSASTALAGKTKNIQYF	TGCAGTGCTAGCACCGCACTAGCGGGAAAAACCAAAAACATTCAGTACTTC
TRBV27	TRBJ2-7	.	TRBD1	CASSLYPPVPGQVREQYF	TGTGCCAGCAGTTTATACCCCCCAGTCCCGGGACAGGTACGTGAGCAGTACTTC
TRBV2	TRBJ1-4	few	.	CASSGQYNEKLFF	TGTGCCAGCAGCGGACAGTATAATGAAAAACTGTTTTTT
TRBV5-1	TRBJ1-1	.	.	CASSLGQPDGEAFF	TGCGCCAGCAGCTTGGGACAGCCAGATGGAGAAGCTTTCTTT
TRBV11-2	TRBJ2-6	few	TRBD1	CASSPRGQGTSGANVLTF	TGTGCCAGCAGCCCCCGGGGACAGGGGACCTCTGGGGCCAACGTCCTGACTTTC
TRBV7-9	TRBJ2-3	.	.	CASSLVGKDTQYF	TGTGCCAGCAGCTTAGTGGGCAAAGATACGCAGTATTTT
TRBV29-1	TRBJ1-6	few	TRBD1	CSVAPGQGNRSYNSPLHF	TGCAGCGTTGCCCCGGGACAGGGAAACAGATCCTATAATTCACCCCTCCACTTT
TRBV20-1	TRBJ1-4	.	.	CSAEKRDEKLFF	TGCAGTGCCGAGAAGAGGGATGAAAAACTGTTTTTT